This T cell receptor beta chain was obtained from a study of T cell changes during pregnancy in multiple sclerosis. Libraries were prepared by immunoSEQ multiplex PCR; TCRdb keeps only in-frame clonotypes and omits some of them. The table has about 100,000 clones, over 75% seen once. This TCR was sampled from a female donor in good health, enrolled as a control in a pregnancy study. The sequencing here drew on peripheral blood, taken in the second trimester of pregnancy.

Here the CDR3 reads CASSFPPTGSQETQYF. Written as DNA, the CDR3 is TGTGCCAGCAGCTTTCCCCCGACAGGTTCGCAAGAGACCCAGTACTTC. The V call is TRBV5-4, the J call TRBJ2-5, with D perhaps TRBD1 (6 bases). The CDR3 has 16 residues. Germline lookup yields CDR1 SGHNT and CDR2 YYREEE (reference sequence). V lost 2 bases and J lost 2, with 16 bases in between.